The clone carrying this TCR beta chain was detected only a few times. Antigen specificity is unknown. The data are from a study of beta chain features in type 1 diabetes. Reverse transcription of all isolated RNA meant that expressed TCRB transcripts were sequenced. Only in-frame clones appear in the TCRdb table, and some are missing; sequencing was by immunoSEQ multiplex PCR. The repertoire has a few hundred thousand clones, 20% of them found once; the top ten carry 0.035% to 0.05%. Findings and caveats of the study: Type 1 diabetes patients had moderately but significantly shorter TCRB CDR3s in all four CD4+ subsets.

Germline trimming cut 2 bases from V and 3 bases from J; bases unmatched to any gene: 3. The germline V gene has CDR1 SEHNR and CDR2 FQNEAQ (reference sequence). The CDR3 covers 15 residues. The J gene is TRBJ2-1, the V gene TRBV7-9; 8 bases match TRBD1. This receptor was identified in a woman aged 18-30 years in good health. Sequencing input: naive CD4+ T cells from blood. The CDR3 here is CASSLNGQGYNEQFF. The CDR3 region has the DNA TGTGCCAGCAGCTTAAATGGACAGGGCTACAATGAGCAGTTCTTC.